This T cell receptor (beta chain) was observed in a study of tumor-infiltrating lymphocytes in primary liver carcinoma. From 400 to 550 ng total RNA, TCR beta cDNA was generated with a primer in the constant region. Libraries of TCR beta came from three nested multiplex PCR rounds with slightly modified ARM-PCR. Two initial PCR rounds of about 9 cycles each paired TRBV1-TRBV30 forward primers with a C-beta reverse primer. TCRdb processed the multiplex PCR reads anew with MiXCR; each CDR3 protein has one entry. Of 90,000 to 150,000 distinct CDR3 sequences listed, under 70% were seen once; the top ten hold around 8.1%. Both RNA and DNA were isolated together from about 20-30 mg of bulk tissue that had not been sorted. The patients carried chronic HBV infection and had received no treatment. CDR1 is SQVTM and CDR2 is ANQGSEA in the germline V gene. The CDR3 covers 13 residues. For this clonotype: No antigen is known for it. A read error may produce the germline difference seen at one junction end.

Notes on the study in general: Pairs comparing tumor with adjacent tissue or blood overlapped less than pairs drawn from tumor regions. Tumors had a top-250-clone fraction that was significantly higher than blood (p = 0.039).

The sample was tumor-adjacent normal liver tissue. The J gene is TRBJ2-2, the V gene TRBV29-1; a weak D match, TRBD2 (5 bases). The sequence came from a woman aged 60 to 75 with primary liver carcinoma and hepatitis B virus infection. The CDR3 bases are TGCAGCGTAGAAATGGCCAGCACCGGGGTGCTGTTTTTT. Translated, it gives CSVEMASTGVLFF.